The rows below give T cell receptor beta chains drawn from one sample of a study of cytomegalovirus exposure and HLA in healthy donors. Using immunoSEQ multiplex PCR, the repertoire was profiled, and TCRdb retains in-frame clones only, with some absent. Found here are hundreds of thousands of clones, 70% to 80% of them singletons; the top ten hold approximately 0.22%. The sequenced material came from PBMCs. Every receptor here comes from a girl under 10 years old in good health and CMV-seronegative. Each CDR3 is given without its conserved first and last residue. Each record gives: V gene, J gene, CDR3 protein.

>TRBV5-1|TRBJ1-2
ASSSPGTGYGYT
>TRBV6-1|TRBJ1-1
ASSEKGLSMNTEAF
>TRBV11-3|TRBJ1-1
ASSLGANTEAF
>TRBV29-1|TRBJ2-3
SVKGSQTGPDTQY
>TRBV6-1|TRBJ2-3
ASSGPGRGGMDTQY
>TRBV6-6|TRBJ1-1
ASSGPGIDTEAF
>TRBV4-1|TRBJ1-1
ASSQAVQGDLNTEAF
>TRBV7-9|TRBJ1-4
ASSFNPGRNEKLF
>TRBV6-6|TRBJ2-7
ANSLLRAQPTYEQY
>TRBV6-1|TRBJ2-1
ASSAGFLGENEQF
>TRBV6-1|TRBJ1-4
ASSEPTRGEKLF
>TRBV6-5|TRBJ2-7
ASSRDRSSYEQY
>TRBV9|TRBJ1-1
ASSVGRGTGEAF
>TRBV2|TRBJ2-7
ASSASYEQY
>TRBV19|TRBJ2-3
ASSIDTRLAGGRGTDTQY
>TRBV19|TRBJ1-1
ASSPWTGVIAEAF
>TRBV10-3|TRBJ2-6
ASSRDRITRANVLT
>TRBV2|TRBJ1-3
ASSEGQLAGNTIY
>TRBV7-9|TRBJ2-7
ASSLARGLPYEQY
>TRBV27|TRBJ2-3
ASSYVGLDTQY
>TRBV12-5|TRBJ2-3
ASGPVDTQY
>TRBV7-9|TRBJ1-1
ASSLGLGAGTEAF
>TRBV4-1|TRBJ1-6
ASRYREELVNSPLH
>TRBV6-4|TRBJ2-3
ASSTGTGTDTQY
>TRBV5-6|TRBJ2-7
ASSLGTSSVFEQY
>TRBV7-2|TRBJ2-1
ASSIRLAGWNEQF
>TRBV19|TRBJ2-7
ASKGAGGYEQY
>TRBV11-2|TRBJ2-7
ASSLDPLGWTSSYEQY
>TRBV5-1|TRBJ2-7
ASSLGTSGGYSYEQY
>TRBV6-5|TRBJ1-1
ASSPDRTGGTEAF